Sequencing of this T cell receptor beta chain was carried out in a study of T cell repertoires in cytomegalovirus infection. A single record per CDR3 protein comes from TCRdb applying MiXCR to the reads. The sample yields about 360,000 distinct CDR3 sequences, about a sixth seen once. Germline V CDR1 and CDR2: MNHEY, SVGEGT. The CDR3 has 14 residues. Losses at the gene ends were 7 bases for V and 7 bases for J; bases not matched to a gene: 8. This sequence originates from a human donor in good health (CMV status not recorded). Some clones in this sample may be carry-over from other donors' samples. Sequencing was performed on PBMCs. The chain joins TRBV6-2 or TRBV6-3 to TRBJ2-1, with TRBD2 identical over 9 bases. The CDR3 is CASMGLAGTNEQFF. The CDR3 coding sequence is TGTGCCAGCATGGGTCTAGCGGGGACAAATGAGCAGTTCTTC.